These 29 T cell receptor beta chains were all obtained from the same sample, sequenced in a study of shared clonotypes between healthy human individuals. Method: immunoSEQ multiplex PCR; TCRdb's copy keeps in-frame clones and lacks some. Among roughly 700,000 clones, under 80% were seen once, and the ten largest hold over 1.5%. The sequenced sample consisted of memory CD4+ T cells sorted from blood. The subset here: CD45RA-negative fraction. The origin of the receptors is a woman aged 30 to 39 in good health.

V usage is TRBV30 and J usage is TRBJ1-1; 10 bases are a match to TRBD1. The length of the CDR3 is 14 residues. Per the germline V gene, CDR1 is GTSNPN and CDR2 is SVGIG (reference sequence). Losses at the gene ends were 1 base for V and 11 bases for J; bases not matched to a gene: 10. CDR3 region: CAWSEDRGTTGAFF. The CDR3 coding sequence is TGTGCCTGGAGTGAGGACAGGGGGACTACTGGGGCTTTCTTT.

This chain joins TRBV19 and TRBJ1-2; D may be TRBD1 (6 bases). The CDR3 length is 18 residues. The V and J ends lost 8 bases and 4 bases respectively, with 29 bases between them. Germline V gene data show CDR1 as LNHDA and CDR2 as SQIVND (reference sequence). As DNA, the CDR3 is TGTGCCAGTCAGAGGCGGGGGCCGATCGGGATCGATTCCTATGGCTACACCTTC. Encoded protein: CASQRRGPIGIDSYGYTF. Using reference TRBV19 and TRBJ1-2 for the parts outside the CDR3, the full variable domain is DGGITQSPKYLFRKEGQNVTLSCEQNLNHDAMYWYRQDPGQGLRLIYYSQIVNDFQKGDIAEGYSVSREKKESFPLTVTSAQKNPTAFYLCASQRRGPIGIDSYGYTFGSGTRLTVV.

The chain uses TRBV10-2 and TRBJ2-7, with 10 bases lining up with TRBD2. V lost 6 bases to trimming and J lost 5 bases; unmatched junction nucleotides: 16. The CDR3 sequence is 17 residues long. From germline, CDR1 is WSHSY and CDR2 SAAADI. The CDR3 loop is CASRGLPASGSGNEQYF. CDR3 in DNA: TGCGCCAGCAGAGGACTTCCGGCTAGCGGGAGTGGCAACGAGCAGTACTTC.

The V gene is TRBV28, the J gene TRBJ1-5; 9 bases map to TRBD1. Germline-derived CDR1 and CDR2 are MDHEN and SYDVKM. J lost 2 bases, V lost 5 bases, and 16 bases had no gene match. The CDR3 is made up of 19 amino acids. The CDR3 loop reads CASSGLGQGSGRRNQPQHF. CDR3 coding DNA: TGTGCCAGCAGTGGCTTGGGACAGGGATCTGGTCGGCGCAATCAGCCCCAGCATTTT.

The V and J genes are TRBV12-1 and TRBJ2-3; the D call of TRBD2 is as the table states it, not checked on the DNA. TRBV12-1 is shown as a pseudogene. This CDR3 is built from 17 residues. Here the CDR3 DNA reads TGTGCCAGCAGCTATGCGGTAGCGGGAGATAACACAGATACGCAGTATTTT. Translating gives CASSYAVAGDNTDTQYF.

The chain employs TRBV28 and TRBJ2-1, with D possibly being TRBD1 (6 bases). Germline V gene sequence: CDR1 MDHEN, CDR2 SYDVKM. The CDR3 length is 15 residues. V lost 5 bases and J lost 3, with 14 bases in between. CDR3 region: CASSLTGRGYNEQFF. CDR3 sequence (DNA): TGTGCCAGCAGTCTCACAGGGAGAGGCTACAATGAGCAGTTCTTC.

The chain is built from TRBV6-1 and TRBJ1-2; 9 bases line up with TRBD1. With V trimmed by 7 bases and J by 7 bases, 13 bases remained unmatched. The CDR3 consists of 15 residues. Germline values: CDR1 MNHNS, CDR2 SASEGT. The CDR3 DNA reads as TGTGCCAGCATACGTGTACTGGGACAGGGCTTTGGCTACACCTTC. It yields the protein CASIRVLGQGFGYTF.

This clone was recorded only once. The rearrangement uses TRBV27 and TRBJ1-2, with unresolved D. V shed 5 bases and J shed 6 bases, with 16 bases lying between them. Per germline, CDR1 MNHEY and CDR2 SMNVEV (reference sequence). The CDR3 runs 14 residues. CDR3 coding DNA: TGTGCCAGCAGTAACCTCGGGGTAAGAGATGGCTACACCTTC. It yields the protein CASSNLGVRDGYTF.

A few counts support this clone. The rearrangement joins TRBV6-5 to TRBJ2-1; 7 positions agree with TRBD2. CDR3 length: 15 residues. Per the germline V gene, CDR1 is MNHEY and CDR2 is SVGAGI. With V trimmed by 0 bases and J by 8 bases, 7 bases remained unmatched. Written as DNA, the CDR3 is TGTGCCAGCAGTTACTCGGGGGAGGGCCGATATGAGCAGTTCTTC. It yields the protein CASSYSGEGRYEQFF.

The chain employs TRBV12-5 and TRBJ2-1; TRBD1 matches at 8 bases. V shed 6 bases, J shed 6 bases, and the junction held 4 bases outside the gene matches. The CDR3 contains 13 residues. CDR1 LGHNT and CDR2 FRNRAP come from the germline V gene. The CDR3 reads CASGKGQVNEQFF. CDR3 nucleotide sequence: TGTGCTAGTGGCAAGGGACAGGTCAATGAGCAGTTCTTC.

This clone was detected ten times or more. The V gene is TRBV28, the J gene TRBJ1-5; D is unresolved. Trimming removed 1 base at V and 6 bases at J, with 16 bases between. The CDR3 contains 16 residues. Germline-derived CDR1 and CDR2 are MDHEN and SYDVKM. CDR3 amino acids: CASSLFQDAGGQPQHF. In nucleotides, the CDR3 is TGTGCCAGCAGTTTATTCCAGGACGCCGGTGGTCAGCCCCAGCATTTT.

The J gene is TRBJ2-5, the V gene TRBV5-4; possible D gene TRBD1, 5 bases. Germline V gene data show CDR1 as SGHNT and CDR2 as YYREEE (reference sequence). V lost 4 bases and J 5 bases, leaving 9 bases between the germline ends. This CDR3 spans 12 amino acids. The CDR3 region has the DNA TGTGCCAGCAGCGGGGCCATGGAGACCCAGTACTTC. It yields the protein CASSGAMETQYF.

The rearrangement links TRBV27 to TRBJ1-1; 8 nucleotides line up with TRBD1. CDR1 is MNHEY, CDR2 SMNVEV, per germline (reference sequence). With V trimmed by 4 bases and J by 12 bases, 10 bases remained unmatched. The CDR3 length is 13 residues. For the CDR3, the DNA is TGTGCCAGCAGTTCCGGGACAGGTTGGGTTACTTTCTTT. Its translation is CASSSGTGWVTFF.

The V gene is TRBV6-5, the J gene TRBJ2-2, with 8 bases aligning to TRBD2. V was pared by 8 bases and J by 3 bases, with 5 bases of the junction left unmatched. The CDR3 loop spans 14 amino acids. Germline lookup yields CDR1 MNHEY and CDR2 SVGAGI. CDR3 nucleotides: TGTGCCAGCGCCTTAGCGGGACACACCGGGGAGCTGTTTTTT. Translated, it gives CASALAGHTGELFF.

This chain uses TRBV4-2 with TRBJ2-3, with 7 nucleotides matching TRBD2. V was pared by 3 bases and J by 8 bases, with 14 bases of the junction left unmatched. Germline V gene sequence: CDR1 LGHNA, CDR2 YNFKEQ. The CDR3 spans 16 residues. The CDR3 DNA is TGTGCCAGCAGCCAGGAAACCGGGACTAAACCAACTACGCAGTATTTT. Translation gives CASSQETGTKPTTQYF.

The chain has TRBV29-1 and TRBJ2-1; possible D gene TRBD2, 6 bases. From germline, CDR1 is SQVTM and CDR2 ANQGSEA. Trimming pared 4 bases from V and 4 bases from J, leaving 11 bases between. This CDR3 spans 13 amino acids. This CDR3 reads CSVVGGSYNEQFF. In DNA form, the CDR3 reads TGCAGCGTTGTGGGGGGATCTTACAATGAGCAGTTCTTC.

This sequence joins TRBV5-4 and TRBJ1-1, with a possible D match to TRBD1 (5 bases). Germline V gene lookup returns CDR1 SGHNT and CDR2 YYREEE (reference sequence). This CDR3 spans 15 amino acids. Trimming took off 3 bases at V and 0 bases at J, with 12 bases between the two ends. CDR3 nucleotides: TGTGCCAGCAGCTCGTTCGGGGGGATGAACACTGAAGCTTTCTTT. It yields the protein CASSSFGGMNTEAFF.

V usage is TRBV5-6 and J usage is TRBJ2-3; 11 bases are shared with TRBD1. Germline values: CDR1 SGHDT, CDR2 YYEEEE. This CDR3 has 15 amino acids. V shed 4 bases, J shed 5 bases, and the junction held 6 bases outside the gene matches. The CDR3 reads CASSLGTGGGDTQYF. The DNA of the CDR3 is TGTGCCAGCAGCCTAGGGACAGGGGGAGGAGATACGCAGTATTTT.

The J gene is TRBJ1-2, the V gene TRBV27, with TRBD1 matching over 7 bases. The V and J ends lost 3 bases and 1 base, in that order; junction bases with no gene match: 5. The CDR3 length is 15 residues. Germline V gene lookup returns CDR1 MNHEY and CDR2 SMNVEV (reference sequence). The CDR3 region has the DNA TGTGCCAGCAGTTTCGACAGGGAGTATAACTATGGCTACACCTTC. Translated: CASSFDREYNYGYTF.

In this sample, this clone turned up once. The V gene is TRBV10-3, the J gene TRBJ1-1; a weak D match, TRBD1 (6 bases). Germline V gene data show CDR1 as ENHRY and CDR2 as SYGVKD. The CDR3 is 14 residues long. V shed 9 bases and J shed 3 bases, with 17 bases lying between them. For the CDR3, the DNA is TGTGCCATTAAGCAACAGGGTTTTGACACTGAAGCTTTCTTT. This translates into CAIKQQGFDTEAFF.

V usage is TRBV5-1 and J usage is TRBJ2-1; D unresolved. V gave up 3 bases and J gave up 4 bases, with 8 bases separating them. The CDR3 extends over 13 amino acids. Germline V gene data show CDR1 as SGHRS and CDR2 as YFSETQ. The CDR3 DNA reads TGCGCCAGCAGCTGGCAGGATTACAATGAGCAGTTCTTC. The encoded protein is CASSWQDYNEQFF.

A note on this clone: The sample carries other DNA sequences with the same CDR3. The chain recombines TRBV28 with TRBJ2-2; D is unclear. The length of the CDR3 is 12 residues. Trimming removed 4 bases from V and 2 bases from J, with 2 bases in between. Germline V lookup: CDR1 MDHEN, CDR2 SYDVKM. The DNA for the CDR3 is TGTGCCAGCAGTTCAAACACCGGGGAGCTGTTTTTT. This translates into CASSSNTGELFF.

This rearrangement joins TRBV11-3 to TRBJ2-1; the D is unclear. CDR3 length equals 12 residues. The ends were cut back, 0 bases at V and 10 bases at J, with 7 bases in the middle. Germline V gene lookup returns CDR1 SGHNT and CDR2 YENEEA. This chain's CDR3 is CASSLEDGEQFF. The CDR3 nucleotides read TGTGCCAGCAGCTTAGAAGATGGGGAGCAGTTCTTC.

The rearrangement uses TRBV7-9 and TRBJ2-7, with 11 bases aligning to TRBD2. The V gene's germline CDR1 is SEHNR and CDR2 FQNEAQ (reference sequence). V shed 3 bases and J 5 bases; nucleotides not matched to a gene: 6. The CDR3 length is 15 residues. The CDR3 protein is CASSFSSGRLDEQYF. As DNA, the CDR3 is TGTGCCAGCAGCTTTTCTAGCGGGAGGCTCGACGAGCAGTACTTC.

The chain has TRBV5-4 and TRBJ2-3; TRBD2 is a possible D gene (6 bases). The CDR3 length is 14 residues. The ends were cut back, 4 bases at V and 3 bases at J, with 12 bases in the middle. Germline V gene lookup returns CDR1 SGHNT and CDR2 YYREEE (reference sequence). Here the CDR3 reads CASSGRDSTDTQYF. The CDR3 DNA follows: TGTGCCAGCAGCGGCCGGGACTCGACAGATACGCAGTATTTT.

The chain carries TRBV28 and TRBJ2-2; 12 positions agree with TRBD2. The length of the CDR3 is 19 residues. CDR1 and CDR2 (germline): MDHEN, SYDVKM. V lost 6 bases to trimming and J lost 0 bases; unmatched junction nucleotides: 11. This chain's CDR3 is CASSSEGLAGGPNTGELFF. The CDR3 nucleotides read TGTGCCAGCAGCTCCGAGGGGCTAGCGGGAGGGCCGAACACCGGGGAGCTGTTTTTT.

This chain joins TRBV6-6 and TRBJ1-1; TRBD1 matches at 7 bases. The CDR3 runs to 15 residues. J gave up 0 bases and V 6 bases, and 7 bases lay outside the gene matches. Germline CDR1 reads MNHNY; CDR2 reads SVGAGI (reference sequence). CDR3 protein: CASSIPQGMNTEAFF. CDR3 DNA: TGTGCCAGCAGCATCCCACAGGGGATGAACACTGAAGCTTTCTTT.

The chain has TRBV19 and TRBJ1-1; 10 bases agree with TRBD1. Per germline, CDR1 LNHDA and CDR2 SQIVND (reference sequence). Trimming cost V 6 bases and J 4 bases; bases outside gene matches: 8. This CDR3 has 15 amino acids. CDR3 DNA sequence: TGTGCCAGTAGGCGGGAACGGACAGGGGGCACTGAAGCTTTCTTT. Its translation is CASRRERTGGTEAFF.

This chain connects TRBV27 to TRBJ2-7; D not certain. Trimming cost V 5 bases and J 2 bases, with 10 bases left between them. Germline V gives CDR1 MNHEY, CDR2 SMNVEV (reference sequence). This CDR3 spans 13 amino acids. CDR3 loop: CASSPTRPYEQYF. The CDR3, as DNA: TGTGCCAGCAGTCCGACGAGGCCCTACGAGCAGTACTTC.